The 12 T cell receptor beta chains below were found in one sample sequenced in a study of cytomegalovirus exposure and HLA in healthy donors (TCRdb year 2017). Preparation of the library involved the immunoSEQ multiplex PCR assay. The multiplex PCR relied on a mix of 60 forward primers for TCR Vbeta segments and 13 reverse primers for TCR Jbeta segments. In TCRdb, the immuneACCESS table is reduced to in-frame sequences with V and J assigned. These tables do not hold every clone; where another copy was compared, an unresolved V gene accounts for under half, and the others remain unexplained. Across this sample there are roughly 130,000 clones, with 80% seen only once. 2.5% of the sample rests with the top ten. The sequenced sample consisted of PBMCs. The source of these receptors is a man under 40 in good health and CMV-seronegative.

The chain couples TRBV6-5 to TRBJ1-2; possible D gene TRBD1, 6 bases. Trimming shortened V by 5 bases and J by 4 bases, and 14 bases separated the two germline ends. Germline loops: CDR1 MNHEY, CDR2 SVGAGI. There are 14 residues in the CDR3. Here the CDR3 reads CASSPRTDGYGYTF. CDR3 in DNA: TGTGCCAGCAGTCCAAGGACAGACGGCTATGGCTACACCTTC.

The chain joins TRBV18 to TRBJ1-4; 8 nucleotides line up with TRBD1. The J segment lost 0 bases and the V segment lost 5 bases, leaving 5 bases of the junction unmatched. Germline V gives CDR1 KGHSH, CDR2 LQKENI. The CDR3 sequence is 16 residues long. The CDR3 bases are TGTGCCAGCTCATCGTCGACAGGGGCAACTAATGAAAAACTGTTTTTT. Its protein product is CASSSSTGATNEKLFF.

Here the CDR3 reads CASSPSGRVETQYF. The DNA for the CDR3 is TGTGCCAGCAGCCCTAGCGGGAGGGTGGAGACCCAGTACTTC. V and J are TRBV5-4 and TRBJ2-5, with TRBD2 matching 12 bases. With V trimmed by 4 bases and J by 5 bases, 3 bases remained unmatched. Germline V lookup: CDR1 SGHNT, CDR2 YYREEE (reference sequence). The CDR3 runs 14 residues. The full variable domain, with the rest looked up from reference TRBV5-4 and TRBJ2-5, is ETGVTQSPTHLIKTRGQQVTLRCSSQSGHNTVSWYQQALGQGPQFIFQYYREEENGRGNFPPRFSGLQFPNYSSELNVNALELDDSALYLCASSPSGRVETQYFGPGTRLLVL.

This CDR3 reads CASSYGTSGRETQYF. The CDR3 nucleotides read TGTGCCAGCAGTTACGGGACTAGCGGGAGGGAGACCCAGTACTTC. This chain joins TRBV6-5 and TRBJ2-5; 15 bases are a match to TRBD2. The germline gives CDR1 MNHEY, CDR2 SVGAGI. The CDR3 spans 15 residues. V was pared by 2 bases and J by 5 bases, with 0 bases of the junction left unmatched.

The J gene is TRBJ2-7, the V gene TRBV28; a weak D match, TRBD1 (6 bases). Germline loops: CDR1 MDHEN, CDR2 SYDVKM. This CDR3 region has 12 residues. Trimming pared 5 bases from V and 2 bases from J, leaving 7 bases between. The CDR3 region has the DNA TGTGCCAGCAGTAGGACAGCCTACGAGCAGTACTTC. Its translation is CASSRTAYEQYF. The full variable domain, completed using reference TRBV28 and TRBJ2-7, is DVKVTQSSRYLVKRTGEKVFLECVQDMDHENMFWYRQDPGLGLRLIYFSYDVKMKEKGDIPEGYSVSREKKERFSLILESASTNQTSMYLCASSRTAYEQYFGPGTRLTVT.

There are a few counts of this clone. The chain couples TRBV13 to TRBJ2-7; D is possibly TRBD2 (7 bases). Germline CDR1 and CDR2: PRHDT and FYEKMQ (reference sequence). This CDR3 is 15 amino acids long. V lost 0 bases and J 5 bases, leaving 14 bases between the germline ends. This chain's CDR3 is CASSLGSGGPNEQYF. The CDR3 bases are TGTGCCAGCAGCTTAGGGTCGGGGGGCCCCAACGAGCAGTACTTC.

This clone turned up a few times. The chain is built from TRBV19 and TRBJ2-3; TRBD2 matches at 10 bases. This CDR3 has 18 residues. Germline values: CDR1 LNHDA, CDR2 SQIVND (reference sequence). V lost 3 bases to trimming and J lost 1 base; unmatched junction nucleotides: 10. In nucleotides, the CDR3 is TGTGCCAGTAGTATCCCTAGCGGGAGAATACTAGGCACAGATACGCAGTATTTT. It yields the protein CASSIPSGRILGTDTQYF.

The chain recombines TRBV4-3 with TRBJ2-2; the match to TRBD1 covers 9 bases. CDR3 size: 18 residues. In germline, CDR1 is LGHNA, CDR2 YSLEER. V lost 4 bases to trimming and J lost 6 bases; unmatched junction nucleotides: 15. The CDR3 coding sequence is TGCGCCAGCAGCCGCGGCCCGGGACAGGGTGGGTCGGCCGGGGAGCTGTTTTTT. This sequence encodes CASSRGPGQGGSAGELFF.

A word on this clone: One end of the junction does not line up with germline, which may come from a read error. This rearrangement joins TRBV19 to TRBJ2-7; 8 nucleotides match TRBD1. Germline V lookup: CDR1 LNHDA, CDR2 SQIVND (reference sequence). This CDR3 is 15 amino acids long. CDR3 DNA sequence: TGTGCCAGTAGTATTGGTAGGACAGGGTCCTGCGAGCAGTACTTC. Translating gives CASSIGRTGSCEQYF.

The chain employs TRBV2 and TRBJ1-1; weak D call: TRBD1 (6 bases). CDR1 is SNHLY, CDR2 FYNNEI, per germline. V was trimmed by 2 bases and J by 3 bases, leaving 10 bases between them. The CDR3 covers 14 residues. CDR3 sequence: CASSEQGTDTEAFF. The CDR3 DNA is TGTGCCAGCAGTGAACAGGGGACGGACACTGAAGCTTTCTTT.

The rearrangement joins TRBV19 to TRBJ1-3; D uncertain. The germline V gene has CDR1 LNHDA and CDR2 SQIVND (reference sequence). V lost 3 bases and J 4 bases, leaving 13 bases between the germline ends. This CDR3 contains 15 residues. The CDR3 region has the DNA TGTGCCAGTAGTATGAACCTGGGAGGCGGAAACACCATATATTTT. As protein: CASSMNLGGGNTIYF.

A few counts support this clone. V is TRBV4-2 and J is TRBJ2-1, with 7 bases identical to TRBD2. Trimming took 0 bases from V and 6 from J; bases not matched to a gene: 8. In germline, CDR1 is LGHNA, CDR2 YNFKEQ. CDR3 size: 16 residues. The DNA for the CDR3 is TGTGCCAGCAGCCAAGATAATGGCGGGAGTTCCAATGAGCAGTTCTTC. Amino acids: CASSQDNGGSSNEQFF.